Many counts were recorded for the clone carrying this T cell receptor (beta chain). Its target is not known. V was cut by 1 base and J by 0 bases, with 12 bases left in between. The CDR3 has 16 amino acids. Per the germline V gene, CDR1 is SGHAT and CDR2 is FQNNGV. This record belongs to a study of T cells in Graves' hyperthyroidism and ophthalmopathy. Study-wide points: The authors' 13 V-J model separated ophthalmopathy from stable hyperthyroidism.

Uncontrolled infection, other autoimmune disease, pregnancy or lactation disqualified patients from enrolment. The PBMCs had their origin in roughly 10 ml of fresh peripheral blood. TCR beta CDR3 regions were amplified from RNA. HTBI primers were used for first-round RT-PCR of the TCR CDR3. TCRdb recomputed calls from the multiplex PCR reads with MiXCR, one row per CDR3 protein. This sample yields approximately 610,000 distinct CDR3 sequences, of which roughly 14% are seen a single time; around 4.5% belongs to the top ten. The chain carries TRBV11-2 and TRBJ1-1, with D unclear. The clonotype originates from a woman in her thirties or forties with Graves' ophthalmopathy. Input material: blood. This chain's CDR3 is CASSLGGGPMNTEAFF. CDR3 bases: TGTGCCAGCAGCTTAGGAGGAGGGCCTATGAACACTGAAGCTTTCTTT.